The TCR beta chain described here comes from a study of blood T cell repertoires in COVID-19. Study at large: Samples of COVID-19 (acute and convalescent) were obtained from the United States, Italy and Spain.

Authors' analysis steps: The authors estimated nucleated cell counts from reference gene primer amplification. Generated by immunoSEQ multiplex PCR, the TCRdb table keeps only in-frame clones and is missing some. The DNA was the basis for D and trimming; V, J and clone size are from that table. The repertoire includes over 20,000 clones, roughly 74% of them detected once, and 5% to 8% sits in the top ten. Seattle patients were enrolled during active infection and followed longitudinally. J gave up 2 bases and V 4 bases, and 5 bases lay outside the gene matches. The CDR3 is made up of 17 amino acids. Germline V gene data show CDR1 as SNHLY and CDR2 as FYNNEI.

The rearrangement links TRBV2 to TRBJ2-7; TRBD2 matches at 16 bases. What was sequenced was peripheral blood. The sequence derives from a man in his fifties or sixties with COVID-19, enrolled during active disease. The CDR3 loop is CASSVGLAGGPPYEQYF. The CDR3 bases are TGTGCCAGCAGTGTGGGACTAGCGGGAGGGCCCCCCTACGAGCAGTACTTC. Variable domain in full (rest from reference TRBV2 and TRBJ2-7): EPEVTQTPSHQVTQMGQEVILRCVPISNHLYFYWYRQILGQKVEFLVSFYNNEISEKSEIFDDQFSVERPDGSNFTLKIRSTKLEDSAMYFCASSVGLAGGPPYEQYFGPGTRLTVT.